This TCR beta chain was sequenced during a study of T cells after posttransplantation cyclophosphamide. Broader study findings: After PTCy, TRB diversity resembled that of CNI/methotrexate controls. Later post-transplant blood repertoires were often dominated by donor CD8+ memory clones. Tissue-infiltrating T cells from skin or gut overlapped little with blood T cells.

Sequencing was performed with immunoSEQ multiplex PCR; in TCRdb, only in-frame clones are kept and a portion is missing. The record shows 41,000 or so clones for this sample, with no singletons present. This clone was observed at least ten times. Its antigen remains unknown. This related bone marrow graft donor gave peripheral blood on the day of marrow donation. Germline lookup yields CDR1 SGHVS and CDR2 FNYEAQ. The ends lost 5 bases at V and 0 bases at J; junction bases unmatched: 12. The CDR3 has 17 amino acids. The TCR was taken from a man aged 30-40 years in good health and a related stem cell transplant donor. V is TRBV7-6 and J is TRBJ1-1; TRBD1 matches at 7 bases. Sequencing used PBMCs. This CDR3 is CASSPVPGQNMNTEAFF. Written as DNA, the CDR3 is TGTGCCAGCAGCCCAGTCCCGGGACAGAATATGAACACTGAAGCTTTCTTT.